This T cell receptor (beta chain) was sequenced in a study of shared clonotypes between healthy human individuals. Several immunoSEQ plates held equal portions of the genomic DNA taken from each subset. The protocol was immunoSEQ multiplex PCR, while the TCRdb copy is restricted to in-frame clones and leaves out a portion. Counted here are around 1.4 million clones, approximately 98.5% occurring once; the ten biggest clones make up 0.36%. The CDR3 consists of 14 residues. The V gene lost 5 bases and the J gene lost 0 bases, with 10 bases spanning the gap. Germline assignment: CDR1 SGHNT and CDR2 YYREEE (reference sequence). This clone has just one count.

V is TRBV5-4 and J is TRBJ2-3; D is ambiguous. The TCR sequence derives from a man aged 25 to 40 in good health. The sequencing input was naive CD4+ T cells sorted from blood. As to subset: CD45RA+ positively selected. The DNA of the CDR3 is TGTGCCAGCAGACATCCGGTCAGCACAGATACGCAGTATTTT. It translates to CASRHPVSTDTQYF.